This entry features one T cell receptor (beta chain) sequence. The antigen is undetermined. CD4+ cells yielded CD45RA+ naive and CD45RA-negative memory subsets. The entry originates in a study of shared clonotypes between healthy human individuals. Study at large: CD4 naive and CD4 memory each took three plates per donor, while CD8 naive took two and CD8 memory one. Findings and caveats of the study: Naive subsets generally exceeded memory subsets in estimated richness.

Germline lookup yields CDR1 ENHRY and CDR2 SYGVKD. The CDR3 runs to 17 residues. J gave up 2 bases and V 7 bases, and 9 bases lay outside the gene matches. Deep-level settings were used for running the assay. The table came from immunoSEQ multiplex PCR; TCRdb's copy has only in-frame clones and leaves some out. Of under 2.5 million clones in the sample, around 92% were seen once. The specimen sequenced was naive CD4+ T cells from PBMCs. Subset denoted: CD45RA+ positively selected. This chain connects TRBV10-3 to TRBJ2-1, with TRBD2 identical over 12 bases. The receptor was isolated from a young man in good health. Some clones in this sample may be carry-over from other donors' samples. CDR3 loop: CAIMGASGRGPYNEQFF. The CDR3, as DNA: TGTGCCATCATGGGGGCTAGCGGGAGGGGGCCCTACAATGAGCAGTTCTTC.